Shown below are 9 T cell receptor beta chains from a single sample sequenced in a study of blood T cells in healthy people across ages. With a J-beta primer mix and a sample-barcoded 5' primer, a second PCR ran 7 to 11 cycles. One entry per CDR3 protein results from TCRdb running MiXCR on the 5' RACE reads. The sample carries 700,000 or so distinct CDR3 sequences, around 38% recorded once. The specimen was blood. The receptor set was obtained from a man older than 75 in good health.

The chain is built from TRBV28 and TRBJ1-4, with 7 positions matching TRBD1. With 10 bases clipped from V and 8 bases from J, the junction kept 1 base outside the gene matches. This CDR3 is built from 10 residues. Germline-derived CDR1 and CDR2 are MDHEN and SYDVKM. Here the CDR3 DNA reads TGTGCCACCAGGGGGGAAAAACTGTTTTTT. Amino acids: CATRGEKLFF.

This clonotype was found many times. V is TRBV20-1 and J is TRBJ2-5; 8 positions match TRBD2. The V segment lost 6 bases and the J segment 0 bases; nucleotides outside the gene matches: 9. Germline CDR1 DFQATT, CDR2 SNEGSKA (reference sequence). The CDR3 runs 15 residues. CDR3 nucleotides: TGCAGTGCCCAGAGGGGTAGCGGGAACCAAGAGACCCAGTACTTC. As protein: CSAQRGSGNQETQYF.

This clonotype has just a few counts. J is TRBJ1-1 and V is TRBV20-1; possibly TRBD1 for D (5 bases). V lost 3 bases and J 0 bases, leaving 5 bases between the germline ends. The length of the CDR3 is 12 residues. Germline assignment: CDR1 DFQATT and CDR2 SNEGSKA (reference sequence). The CDR3 here is CSARGVNTEAFF. The CDR3, as DNA: TGCAGTGCTAGGGGGGTGAACACTGAAGCTTTCTTT.

J is TRBJ2-1 and V is TRBV6-2 or TRBV6-3; 16 nucleotides line up with TRBD2. Losses at the gene ends were 7 bases for V and 4 bases for J; bases not matched to a gene: 4. The CDR3 is 16 amino acids. Per germline, CDR1 MNHEY and CDR2 SVGEGT. The chain's CDR3 is CASIAGLAGGYNEQFF. CDR3 nucleotides: TGTGCCAGCATCGCGGGACTAGCGGGAGGGTACAATGAGCAGTTCTTC.

Regarding this clonotype: The junction shows a germline mismatch at one end, possibly a read error. The rearrangement links TRBV6-4 to TRBJ2-1; 7 positions match TRBD2. This CDR3 region has 15 residues. Germline V gene sequence: CDR1 MRHNA, CDR2 SNTAGT. CDR3 amino acids: CANSPTSDRYNEQFF. CDR3 DNA sequence: TGTGCCAACAGTCCAACTAGCGATCGCTACAATGAGCAGTTCTTC.

Comments on this clonotype: The junction departs from germline at one end; a sequencing error may be responsible. The V and J genes are TRBV7-2 and TRBJ2-4; D unclear. The DNA end lines up better with TRBJ2-5; the J call may be wrong. Germline CDR1 reads SGHTA; CDR2 reads FQGNSA. CDR3 length: 12 amino acids. In DNA form, the CDR3 reads TGTGCCGGCAGCTTAGAAATGGGGACCCAGTACTTC. The encoded protein is CAGSLEMGTQYF.

Points on this clonotype: The junction shows a germline mismatch at one end, possibly a read error. The J gene is TRBJ2-2, the V gene TRBV7-6; D gene unclear. Germline V gene lookup returns CDR1 SGHVS and CDR2 FNYEAQ. The length of the CDR3 is 13 residues. Here the CDR3 reads CAGSNRATGELFF. CDR3 sequence (DNA): TGTGCCGGCAGCAACCGGGCCACCGGGGAGCTGTTTTTT. The full variable domain, rest sourced from reference TRBV7-6 and TRBJ2-2, is GAGVSQSPRYKVTKRGQDVALRCDPISGHVSLYWYRQALGQGPEFLTYFNYEAQQDKSGLPNDRFSAERPEGSISTLTIQRTEQRDSAMYRCAGSNRATGELFFGEGSRLTVL.

This clonotype occurred many times. The CDR3 bases are TGCGCCAGCAGCCAAGGGGTTTCACCCCTCCACTTT. Its translation is CASSQGVSPLHF. V usage is TRBV4-1 and J usage is TRBJ1-6; D remains unclear. Per germline, CDR1 MGHRA and CDR2 YSYEKL. The V end was cut by 1 base, the J end by 9 bases, with 4 bases between. This CDR3 spans 12 amino acids.

The genes are TRBV11-1 and TRBJ2-1, with 12 bases matching TRBD2. V shed 1 base and J 10 bases; nucleotides not matched to a gene: 8. The CDR3 runs to 16 residues. Germline lookup yields CDR1 SGHAT and CDR2 FQDESV (reference sequence). CDR3 bases: TGTGCCAGCAGCTTAGGGCTAGCGGGAGGGCCTGGGGAGCAGTTCTTC. Amino acid sequence: CASSLGLAGGPGEQFF. Variable domain in full (rest from reference TRBV11-1 and TRBJ2-1): EAEVAQSPRYKITEKSQAVAFWCDPISGHATLYWYRQILGQGPELLVQFQDESVVDDSQLPKDRFSAERLKGVDSTLKIQPAELGDSAMYLCASSLGLAGGPGEQFFGPGTRLTVL.